This T cell receptor beta chain originates from a study of response to subunit inactivated influenza vaccine. Findings and limits, study-wide: The authors put forward the suggestion that each seasonal influenza vaccination may bring in only a limited number of new T cells.

This clonotype was detected many times. Its antigen is undetermined. Unmatched junction bases numbered 8, after V lost 6 bases and J lost 7 bases. CDR3 size: 13 residues. Germline lookup yields CDR1 SQVTM and CDR2 ANQGSEA. One entry per CDR3 protein results from TCRdb running MiXCR on the RT-PCR reads. The sample includes hundreds of thousands of distinct CDR3 sequences, over 10% seen only once; the top ten take around 13%. The sample in question was PBMCs from blood, obtained about 40 days after vaccination. This TCR came from a man aged 50-59 years who received an inactivated influenza vaccine. The genes are TRBV29-1 and TRBJ2-1; TRBD1 matches 8 bases. CDR3 nucleotide sequence: TGCAGCGTCGCGGACAGGGCACAAAATGAGCAGTTCTTC. Its protein product is CSVADRAQNEQFF.